The subject of this entry is one T cell receptor (beta chain). The antigen is unknown. Researchers reported that TCR beta cDNA libraries carried unique molecular identifiers. TCRdb redid the calling of the PCR reads with MiXCR, one entry per CDR3 protein. The top ten hold about 11% of the sample, which has approximately 660,000 distinct CDR3 sequences, 55% to 60% seen once. This record belongs to a study of post-analysis software for immune sequencing data. General study points: People with multiple sclerosis had a significantly lower normalized Chao1 diversity than controls did. Relative to controls, patients had 4 or 5 TRBV segments at higher frequency, with TRBV5-6, TRBV5-1 and TRBV20-1 among these.

This CDR3 spans 16 amino acids. Trimming stripped 0 bases from V and 11 bases from J, with 20 bases between. Germline V lookup: CDR1 DFQATT, CDR2 SNEGSKA (reference sequence). This receptor was identified in a girl aged 2-10 years with multiple sclerosis. Sequenced material: blood. The J gene is TRBJ1-6, the V gene TRBV20-1; tentative D call: TRBD1 (6 bases). The CDR3 DNA sequence: TGCAGTGCTAGAGATTCGGGGGGCGGGGAAACAACACCCCTCCACTTT. Residues: CSARDSGGGETTPLHF.